The 18 T cell receptor beta chains listed next were all sequenced from one sample in a study of blood T cell repertoires in COVID-19 (dated by TCRdb to between 2020 and 2021). The library was made by the immunoSEQ multiplex PCR assay. This is the immuneACCESS table as TCRdb keeps it, with only in-frame sequences that have V and J called. A part of the clones is gone; compared with another copy, unresolved V genes explain less than half, and the rest is unexplained. This sample comprises 390,000 or so clones, roughly nine tenths of them detected only once. The top ten constitute about 1% of the sample. The sample consisted of PBMCs or T cells enriched from blood (not recorded which). These receptors were collected from a man in his late teens or twenties who had recovered from COVID-19.

The chain has TRBV9 and TRBJ1-2, with a possible D match to TRBD1 (6 bases). The CDR3 has 12 residues. Per germline, CDR1 SGDLS and CDR2 YYNGEE. Between the trimmed V and J ends, which lost 3 bases and 6 bases, there was a span of 9 bases. Written as DNA, the CDR3 is TGTGCCAGCAGCGCAGGGGACAATGGCTACACCTTC. It yields the protein CASSAGDNGYTF.

The V and J genes are TRBV12-3 or TRBV12-4 and TRBJ1-1; no clear D. The CDR3 consists of 12 residues. V lost 3 bases and J 3 bases, leaving 5 bases between the germline ends. CDR3 loop: CASSFPYTEAFF. As DNA, the CDR3 is TGTGCCAGCAGTTTCCCTTACACTGAAGCTTTCTTT.

This rearrangement joins TRBV20-1 to TRBJ2-1; D is ambiguous. V lost 4 bases and J 5 bases, leaving 6 bases between the germline ends. This CDR3 spans 11 amino acids. Germline V lookup: CDR1 DFQATT, CDR2 SNEGSKA (reference sequence). In DNA form, the CDR3 reads TGCAGTGCTATGGCTCACAATGAGCAGTTCTTC. As protein: CSAMAHNEQFF.

The rearrangement joins TRBV7-8 to TRBJ1-3, with 8 bases fitting TRBD1. The CDR3 totals 22 residues. V dropped 0 bases and J dropped 0; count of bases not matched to a gene: 19. Germline CDR1 is SGHVS and CDR2 is FQNEAQ. CDR3 protein: CASSLARTGIGATVSSGNTIYF. The CDR3 nucleotides read TGTGCCAGCAGCTTAGCTAGGACAGGGATCGGGGCGACTGTCAGCTCTGGAAACACCATATATTTT. The full variable domain, rest sourced from reference TRBV7-8 and TRBJ1-3, is GAGVSQSPRYKVAKRGQDVALRCDPISGHVSLFWYQQALGQGPEFLTYFQNEAQLDKSGLPSDRFFAERPEGSVSTLKIQRTQQEDSAVYLCASSLARTGIGATVSSGNTIYFGEGSWLTVV.

This chain uses TRBV9 with TRBJ2-7; a weak D match, TRBD2 (5 bases). The V end was cut by 1 base, the J end by 5 bases, with 13 bases between. CDR1 and CDR2 (germline): SGDLS, YYNGEE. The CDR3 is made up of 14 amino acids. In DNA, the CDR3 is TGTGCCAGCAGCGTATCAGGACTTCTGGACGAGCAGTACTTC. Translated: CASSVSGLLDEQYF.

The V and J genes are TRBV7-2 and TRBJ2-2; the D is unclear. CDR1 is SGHTA, CDR2 FQGNSA, per germline. The length of the CDR3 is 13 residues. Trimming took 2 bases from V and 6 from J, leaving 7 bases between them. CDR3 sequence (DNA): TGTGCCAGCAGCTTAAGCGCAGCCGGGGAGCTGTTTTTT. This translates into CASSLSAAGELFF.

The rearrangement uses TRBV6-5 and TRBJ2-5, with D maybe TRBD2 (7 bases). Germline V gives CDR1 MNHEY, CDR2 SVGAGI. The V end lost 8 bases, the J end lost 5 bases, and 18 bases lay between the germline ends. The CDR3 is made up of 14 amino acids. The CDR3 spells CASGEKGGGETQYF. For the CDR3, the DNA is TGTGCCAGCGGGGAGAAGGGGGGAGGGGAGACCCAGTACTTC.

J is TRBJ2-7 and V is TRBV19; 7 bases are a match to TRBD2. V lost 4 bases to trimming and J lost 3 bases; unmatched junction nucleotides: 9. CDR3 size: 15 residues. Looked up from germline, CDR1 is LNHDA and CDR2 is SQIVND (reference sequence). This CDR3 is CASSSPGTTLYEQYF. DNA of the CDR3: TGTGCCAGTAGTAGTCCCGGGACTACTCTCTACGAGCAGTACTTC.

The chain combines TRBV27 with TRBJ2-3; TRBD2 matches at 9 bases. Germline V gives CDR1 MNHEY, CDR2 SMNVEV (reference sequence). This CDR3 has 16 amino acids. V lost 3 bases to trimming and J lost 1 base; unmatched junction nucleotides: 5. In DNA form, the CDR3 reads TGTGCCAGCAGTTTCTTCCAGCGGGGGGGCACAGATACGCAGTATTTT. It translates to CASSFFQRGGTDTQYF.

This chain joins TRBV7-2 and TRBJ2-7, with D maybe TRBD1 (8 bases). The CDR3 runs to 17 residues. The germline V gene encodes CDR1 SGHTA and CDR2 FQGNSA. Trimming left V 6 bases short and J 5 bases short, with 26 bases between. The CDR3 loop is CASSSAGQGSGGHEQYF. CDR3 nucleotides: TGTGCCAGCAGTTCAGCCGGACAGGGTTCGGGGGGCCACGAGCAGTACTTC. The full variable domain, with the rest looked up from reference TRBV7-2 and TRBJ2-7, is GAGVSQSPSNKVTEKGKDVELRCDPISGHTALYWYRQSLGQGLEFLIYFQGNSAPDKSGLPSDRFSAERTGGSVSTLTIQRTQQEDSAVYLCASSSAGQGSGGHEQYFGPGTRLTVT.

As regards this clone: This specimen includes other DNA sequences encoding the same CDR3. The rearrangement links TRBV7-9 to TRBJ2-7, with a weak D call TRBD2 (5 bases). Looked up from germline, CDR1 is SEHNR and CDR2 is FQNEAQ (reference sequence). Trimming took 2 bases from V and 3 from J, leaving 11 bases between them. The length of the CDR3 is 14 residues. For the CDR3, the DNA is TGTGCCAGCAGCTTACCACGGGATAGCTACGAGCAGTACTTC. Its protein product is CASSLPRDSYEQYF. The full variable domain, completed using reference TRBV7-9 and TRBJ2-7, is DTGVSQNPRHKITKRGQNVTFRCDPISEHNRLYWYRQTLGQGPEFLTYFQNEAQLEKSRLLSDRFSAERPKGSFSTLEIQRTEQGDSAMYLCASSLPRDSYEQYFGPGTRLTVT.

The gene calls are TRBV28 and TRBJ2-2; D gene ambiguous. The germline V gene encodes CDR1 MDHEN and CDR2 SYDVKM. The CDR3 extends over 13 amino acids. V was shortened by 10 bases and J by 1 base, with 10 bases between the two germline ends. This chain's CDR3 is CAILDRNTGELFF. Written as DNA, the CDR3 is TGTGCCATCCTAGACCGGAACACCGGGGAGCTGTTTTTT.

J is TRBJ1-1 and V is TRBV29-1; tentative D call: TRBD1 (5 bases). The ends were cut back, 6 bases at V and 5 bases at J, with 16 bases in the middle. There are 13 residues in the CDR3. CDR1 and CDR2 (germline): SQVTM, ANQGSEA. DNA of the CDR3: TGCAGCGTCGGACACAGGACCGGGACTGAAGCTTTCTTT. Amino acid sequence: CSVGHRTGTEAFF.

The gene calls are TRBV9 and TRBJ2-1; 8 positions agree with TRBD1. This CDR3 is 12 amino acids long. Unmatched junction bases numbered 7, after V lost 3 bases and J lost 14 bases. The germline CDR1 and CDR2 sequences are SGDLS and YYNGEE. The CDR3 loop is CASSADRGDEFF. CDR3 bases: TGTGCCAGCAGCGCTGACAGGGGTGATGAGTTCTTC.

V gene TRBV25-1 combines with J gene TRBJ2-1; 12 positions match TRBD2. Germline CDR1 reads MGHDK; CDR2 reads SYGVNS. The CDR3 consists of 15 residues. Germline trimming cut 6 bases from V and 10 bases from J; bases unmatched to any gene: 10. The CDR3 DNA is TGTGCCAGCAGCCCGACTAGCGGGAGTTGGGAAGAGCAGTTCTTC. This encodes CASSPTSGSWEEQFF.

The chain combines TRBV7-3 with TRBJ2-5; 8 bases align to TRBD2. V gave up 5 bases and J gave up 3 bases; unmatched junction bases: 5. Germline V gene lookup returns CDR1 SGHTA and CDR2 FQGTGA. The CDR3 sequence is 14 residues long. The CDR3 region is CASSVGTSKETQYF. The CDR3 nucleotides are TGTGCCAGCAGCGTCGGGACTAGTAAAGAGACCCAGTACTTC. Combining the CDR3 with reference TRBV7-3 and TRBJ2-5 gives the whole variable domain GAGVSQTPSNKVTEKGKYVELRCDPISGHTALYWYRQSLGQGPEFLIYFQGTGAADDSGLPNDRFFAVRPEGSVSTLKIQRTERGDSAVYLCASSVGTSKETQYFGPGTRLLVL.

The chain joins TRBV27 to TRBJ1-6; D not resolved. Trimming removed 0 bases at V and 9 bases at J, with 12 bases between. The V gene's germline CDR1 is MNHEY and CDR2 SMNVEV (reference sequence). This CDR3 region has 15 residues. Here the CDR3 DNA reads TGTGCCAGCAGTTTATCCGGGGTGAAGGGTTCACCCCTCCACTTT. Translating it yields CASSLSGVKGSPLHF.

The chain joins TRBV6-5 to TRBJ2-7; TRBD1 aligns across 8 bases. After removal of 2 bases from V and 2 bases from J, the junction contained 5 bases not matched to a gene. CDR1 and CDR2 from the germline V gene are MNHEY and SVGAGI. The CDR3 is made up of 15 amino acids. The CDR3, as DNA: TGTGCCAGCAGTTACCGGGACAGGAGAACCTACGAGCAGTACTTC. Protein sequence: CASSYRDRRTYEQYF.